The 26 T cell receptor beta chains in this list originate from one sample, sequenced in a study of T-cell memory formation after mild COVID-19. TCRdb reanalysed the 5' RACE reads using MiXCR and keeps one entry per CDR3 protein. In the table there are nearly 350,000 distinct CDR3 sequences, roughly 13% of which are singletons. The specimen was PBMCs or a T cell subset sorted from them (not recorded which). Every receptor here comes from a young man who had mild COVID-19 (a few samples of this study predate the infection). Cell type and time point are not known.

The chain joins TRBV7-2 to TRBJ2-2, with 8 bases identical to TRBD2. Germline CDR1 is SGHTA and CDR2 is FQGNSA. This CDR3 contains 15 residues. V lost 6 bases, J lost 5 bases, and 8 bases stayed unmatched. CDR3 bases: TGTGCCAGCAGACAAAGGGGCGGGGGGACCGGGGAGCTGTTTTTT. Amino acids: CASRQRGGGTGELFF. The full variable domain, with the rest looked up from reference TRBV7-2 and TRBJ2-2, is GAGVSQSPSNKVTEKGKDVELRCDPISGHTALYWYRQSLGQGLEFLIYFQGNSAPDKSGLPSDRFSAERTGGSVSTLTIQRTQQEDSAVYLCASRQRGGGTGELFFGEGSRLTVL.

To note about this clonotype: Since no conserved phenylalanine or tryptophan closes the CDR3, a read error is the likely cause. V and J are TRBV30 and TRBJ2-7; D gene unclear. The CDR3 length is 12 residues. V dropped 4 bases and J dropped 5 bases, with 12 bases sitting between them. CDR1 and CDR2 from the germline V gene are GTSNPN and SVGIG (reference sequence). The CDR3 loop reads CAWIPKGDEQYS. CDR3 sequence (DNA): TGTGCCTGGATCCCAAAAGGTGACGAGCAGTACTCC.

This clonotype was counted ten times or more. The chain has TRBV5-1 and TRBJ2-3; 9 bases align to TRBD1. This CDR3 is 15 amino acids long. Germline CDR1 is SGHRS and CDR2 is YFSETQ. V trimming: 4 bases; J trimming: 3 bases; junction bases outside the gene matches: 6. CDR3 amino acids: CASSAGTGSTDTQYF. CDR3 nucleotides: TGCGCCAGCAGCGCCGGGACAGGGAGTACAGATACGCAGTATTTT.

This clonotype occurred a few times. The V call is TRBV6-5, the J call TRBJ1-6; 7 bases match TRBD1. This CDR3 is built from 11 residues. The trim removed 7 bases at V and 16 bases at J, leaving 7 bases unmatched. Germline CDR1 reads MNHEY; CDR2 reads SVGAGI. In DNA form, the CDR3 reads TGTGCCAGCACAGGGGGGAGCCTTCTCCACTTT. Translated: CASTGGSLLHF.

The sample holds many counts of this clonotype. The chain carries TRBV27 and TRBJ1-6; 10 nucleotides agree with TRBD1. Per germline, CDR1 MNHEY and CDR2 SMNVEV (reference sequence). Germline trimming cut 5 bases from V and 8 bases from J; bases unmatched to any gene: 9. This CDR3 contains 16 residues. This CDR3 reads CASSPKTGGIDSPLHF. DNA for the CDR3: TGTGCCAGCAGTCCCAAGACAGGGGGCATCGATTCACCCCTCCACTTT.

This sequence joins TRBV6-1 and TRBJ1-1; unclear D gene. The V end lost 4 bases, the J end lost 11 bases, and 14 bases lay between the germline ends. The CDR3 contains 12 residues. The germline V gene has CDR1 MNHNS and CDR2 SASEGT. This CDR3 reads CASSAAVLGAFF. The CDR3 nucleotides read TGTGCCAGCAGTGCTGCGGTCCTTGGCGCTTTCTTT.

The chain has TRBV25-1 and TRBJ2-2; 7 bases line up with TRBD1. V was pared by 7 bases and J by 6 bases, with 5 bases of the junction left unmatched. The CDR3 has 13 residues. Per the germline V gene, CDR1 is MGHDK and CDR2 is SYGVNS. The CDR3 region is CASTGRGPGELFF. CDR3 bases: TGTGCCAGCACCGGAAGGGGGCCCGGGGAGCTGTTTTTT.

This clonotype was counted only a few times. This chain uses TRBV7-2 with TRBJ1-4, with a possible D match to TRBD1 (6 bases). With 5 bases removed from V and 6 bases from J, the gap between germline ends came to 16 bases. CDR3 length: 15 amino acids. Germline values: CDR1 SGHTA, CDR2 FQGNSA. This CDR3 reads CASSIRPGADEKLFF. CDR3 coding DNA: TGTGCCAGCAGCATCCGCCCAGGGGCGGATGAAAAACTGTTTTTT.

This chain joins TRBV6-1 and TRBJ1-2; D possibly corresponds to TRBD1 (6 bases). Trimming took 0 bases from V and 8 from J, leaving 13 bases between them. This CDR3 contains 14 residues. In germline, CDR1 is MNHNS, CDR2 SASEGT. CDR3 in amino acids: CASSEAAGAGGYTF. For the CDR3, the DNA is TGTGCCAGCAGTGAAGCTGCGGGGGCGGGCGGCTACACCTTC.

This clonotype has a count of ten or more. The V gene is TRBV5-1, the J gene TRBJ2-7, with no clear D. The ends were cut back, 6 bases at V and 0 bases at J, with 10 bases in the middle. The CDR3 is 13 residues long. CDR1 is SGHRS and CDR2 is YFSETQ in the germline V gene. The CDR3 here is CASMYPGSYEQYF. DNA for the CDR3: TGCGCCAGCATGTACCCGGGCTCCTACGAGCAGTACTTC. The variable domain in full, with the rest retrieved from reference TRBV5-1 and TRBJ2-7, is KAGVTQTPRYLIKTRGQQVTLSCSPISGHRSVSWYQQTPGQGLQFLFEYFSETQRNKGNFPGRFSGRQFSNSRSEMNVSTLELGDSALYLCASMYPGSYEQYFGPGTRLTVT.

The chain couples TRBV7-9 to TRBJ1-5; perhaps TRBD1 as D (5 bases). This CDR3 is 15 amino acids long. The germline V gene has CDR1 SEHNR and CDR2 FQNEAQ (reference sequence). V was clipped by 1 base and J by 10 bases, with 17 bases between them. The CDR3 loop is CASSLVPPDQGPQHF. Here the CDR3 DNA reads TGTGCCAGCAGCTTAGTTCCCCCGGACCAGGGACCCCAGCATTTT.

The chain combines TRBV5-1 with TRBJ1-1, with 9 bases fitting TRBD1. The CDR3 is made up of 13 amino acids. CDR1 is SGHRS and CDR2 is YFSETQ in the germline V gene. V was clipped by 4 bases and J by 6 bases; unmatched bases: 4. CDR3 loop: CASSTQGAAEAFF. Written as DNA, the CDR3 is TGCGCCAGCAGCACACAGGGGGCGGCTGAAGCTTTCTTT.

This clonotype was counted at least ten times. The CDR3 DNA reads TGTGCCAGCAGTTTTCGGCCTAGCCTCAGTTACGAGCAGTACTTC. This encodes CASSFRPSLSYEQYF. The J gene is TRBJ2-7, the V gene TRBV12-3 or TRBV12-4; tentatively, D is TRBD2 (5 bases). Trimming took 3 bases from V and 4 from J, leaving 16 bases between them. This CDR3 region has 15 residues.

This clonotype was detected a few times. The chain links TRBV7-2 to TRBJ2-4; D unresolved. This CDR3 spans 17 amino acids. From germline, CDR1 is SGHTA and CDR2 FQGNSA. V lost 2 bases and J 0 bases, leaving 14 bases between the germline ends. CDR3 DNA sequence: TGTGCCAGCAGCTTATTTTCTCAAATGCGAGCCAAAAACATTCAGTACTTC. This codes for CASSLFSQMRAKNIQYF.

V is TRBV7-2 and J is TRBJ2-1; D perhaps matches TRBD2 (5 bases). This CDR3 comprises 14 residues. V was shortened by 5 bases and J by 9 bases, with 17 bases between the two germline ends. Per germline, CDR1 SGHTA and CDR2 FQGNSA. CDR3 sequence: CASSPELRAGEQFF. DNA for the CDR3: TGTGCCAGCAGCCCGGAGTTGAGGGCCGGTGAGCAGTTCTTC.

The chain links TRBV20-1 to TRBJ1-3; TRBD1 might be the D (5 bases). CDR1 and CDR2 from the germline V gene are DFQATT and SNEGSKA (reference sequence). This CDR3 comprises 15 residues. Deletions cut 1 base from V and 4 bases from J, with 14 bases between. The CDR3 here is CSARAAGVGGNTIYF. The DNA for the CDR3 is TGCAGTGCTAGAGCAGCGGGGGTAGGGGGAAACACCATATATTTT.

Only a few counts were recorded for this clonotype. The rearrangement joins TRBV5-4 to TRBJ1-1; possibly TRBD1 for D (6 bases). Germline assignment: CDR1 SGHNT and CDR2 YYREEE (reference sequence). The CDR3 contains 16 residues. The germline V and J ends were trimmed by 4 bases and 3 bases, with 19 bases remaining between them. The CDR3 is CASSQNSQGRDTEAFF. The CDR3 bases are TGTGCCAGCAGCCAAAACTCACAGGGAAGGGACACTGAAGCTTTCTTT.

The chain carries TRBV2 and TRBJ2-3; D tentatively reads TRBD1 or TRBD2 (5 bases each). Trimming removed 2 bases at V and 3 bases at J, with 12 bases between. Germline values: CDR1 SNHLY, CDR2 FYNNEI. CDR3 size: 15 residues. The chain's CDR3 is CASSEWQGATDTQYF. The CDR3, as DNA: TGTGCCAGCAGTGAATGGCAGGGAGCGACAGATACGCAGTATTTT.

Only a few counts were recorded for this clonotype. The rearrangement links TRBV7-2 to TRBJ1-6, with no clear D. Deletions cut 5 bases from V and 14 bases from J, with 13 bases between. Germline assignment: CDR1 SGHTA and CDR2 FQGNSA. This CDR3 is built from 12 residues. CDR3 region: CASSPGPSALHF. In nucleotides, the CDR3 is TGTGCCAGCAGCCCAGGCCCTTCGGCCCTCCACTTT.

The chain links TRBV18 to TRBJ2-3, with D possibly matching TRBD1 (5 bases). Trimming took off 2 bases at V and 0 bases at J, with 12 bases between the two ends. The CDR3 covers 16 residues. The V gene's germline CDR1 is KGHSH and CDR2 LQKENI. Written as DNA, the CDR3 is TGTGCCAGCTCACCATCGACAGTCCTTAGCACAGATACGCAGTATTTT. This sequence encodes CASSPSTVLSTDTQYF. The whole variable domain, filled in from reference TRBV18 and TRBJ2-3, reads NAGVMQNPRHLVRRRGQEARLRCSPMKGHSHVYWYRQLPEEGLKFMVYLQKENIIDESGMPKERFSAEFPKEGPSILRIQQVVRGDSAAYFCASSPSTVLSTDTQYFGPGTRLTVL.

V usage is TRBV11-2 and J usage is TRBJ1-2, with D possibly TRBD1 on 6 matching bases. V lost 6 bases, J lost 5 bases, and 16 bases lay in between. The CDR3 extends over 14 amino acids. Germline CDR1 reads SGHAT; CDR2 reads FQNNGV. CDR3 bases: TGTGCCAGCAGTTTCGCGGACAGTTCTTATGGCTACACCTTC. Translated, it gives CASSFADSSYGYTF.

The rearrangement links TRBV18 to TRBJ2-7; 9 nucleotides agree with TRBD1. The trim removed 6 bases at V and 5 bases at J, leaving 11 bases unmatched. CDR3 length: 15 residues. From germline, CDR1 is KGHSH and CDR2 LQKENI. This CDR3 is CASSPGTGSYHEQYF. CDR3 DNA sequence: TGTGCCAGCTCCCCAGGGACAGGGTCGTACCACGAGCAGTACTTC.

The genes are TRBV4-3 and TRBJ2-2; 7 bases fit TRBD1. Germline V gene sequence: CDR1 LGHNA, CDR2 YSLEER. This CDR3 contains 14 residues. Losses at the gene ends were 8 bases for V and 2 bases for J; bases not matched to a gene: 5. CDR3 protein: CASQGGLNTGELFF. In DNA, the CDR3 is TGCGCCAGCCAAGGGGGCCTCAACACCGGGGAGCTGTTTTTT.

The chain combines TRBV6-5 with TRBJ2-1; D not certain. In germline, CDR1 is MNHEY, CDR2 SVGAGI. This CDR3 is built from 13 residues. V dropped 0 bases and J dropped 9 bases, with 9 bases sitting between them. CDR3 sequence reads: CASSYSTASEQFF. CDR3 bases: TGTGCCAGCAGTTACTCGACGGCGAGTGAGCAGTTCTTC.

This clonotype was seen ten or more times. V usage is TRBV12-3 or TRBV12-4 and J usage is TRBJ2-2; possibly TRBD1 for D (5 bases). CDR3 size: 13 residues. V dropped 8 bases and J dropped 3 bases, with 10 bases sitting between them. Written as DNA, the CDR3 is TGTGCCAGCGGGCAGGGATACACCGGGGAGCTGTTTTTT. This sequence encodes CASGQGYTGELFF.

In its sample, this clonotype was seen a few times. The chain carries TRBV7-2 and TRBJ1-2; D remains unclear. Germline-derived CDR1 and CDR2 are SGHTA and FQGNSA. The CDR3 consists of 14 residues. The V end was cut by 5 bases, the J end by 5 bases, with 15 bases between. This CDR3 is CASSPRTLAYGYTF. As DNA, the CDR3 is TGTGCCAGCAGCCCCCGCACCCTTGCGTATGGCTACACCTTC.